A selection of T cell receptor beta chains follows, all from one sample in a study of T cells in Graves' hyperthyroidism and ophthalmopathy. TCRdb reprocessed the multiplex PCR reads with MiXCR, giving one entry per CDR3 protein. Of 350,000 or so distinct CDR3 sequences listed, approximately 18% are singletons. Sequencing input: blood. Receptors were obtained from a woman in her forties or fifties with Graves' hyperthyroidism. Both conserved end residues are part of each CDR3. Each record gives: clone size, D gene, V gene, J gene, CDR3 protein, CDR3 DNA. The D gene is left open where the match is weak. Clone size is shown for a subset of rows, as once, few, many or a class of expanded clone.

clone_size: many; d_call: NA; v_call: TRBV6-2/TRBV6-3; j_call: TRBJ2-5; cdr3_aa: CASNTLETQYF; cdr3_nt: TGTGCCAGCAATACGTTAGAGACCCAGTACTTC
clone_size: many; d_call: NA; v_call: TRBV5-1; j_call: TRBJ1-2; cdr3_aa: CASPVPHPGGANYGYTF; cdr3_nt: TGCGCCAGCCCCGTTCCACACCCGGGCGGAGCTAACTATGGCTACACCTTC
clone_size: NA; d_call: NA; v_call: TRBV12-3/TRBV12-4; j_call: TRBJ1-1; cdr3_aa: CASTLGSFTEAFF; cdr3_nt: TGTGCCAGCACCTTGGGGTCCTTTACTGAAGCTTTCTTT
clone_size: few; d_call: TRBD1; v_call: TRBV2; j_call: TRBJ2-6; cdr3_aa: CASSDLVQGAPAGANVLTF; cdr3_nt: TGTGCCAGCAGTGATTTGGTGCAGGGGGCGCCAGCCGGGGCCAACGTCCTGACTTTC
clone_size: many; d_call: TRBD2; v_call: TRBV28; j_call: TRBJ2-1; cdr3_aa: CASSSVGLADNEQFF; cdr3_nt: TGTGCCAGCAGTTCAGTGGGGCTAGCGGACAATGAGCAGTTCTTC
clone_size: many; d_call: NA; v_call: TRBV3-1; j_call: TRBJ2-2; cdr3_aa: CASSLATARGDTGELFF; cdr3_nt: TGTGCCAGCAGCCTGGCAACGGCAAGAGGGGACACCGGGGAGCTGTTTTTT
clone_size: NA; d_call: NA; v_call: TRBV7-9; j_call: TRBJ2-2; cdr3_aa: CASSPPTGPTGELFF; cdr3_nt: TGTGCCAGCAGCCCCCCGACAGGACCCACCGGGGAGCTGTTTTTT
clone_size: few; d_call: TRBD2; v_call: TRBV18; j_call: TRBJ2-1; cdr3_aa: CASSPKNSGGATYNEQFF; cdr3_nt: TGTGCCAGCTCGCCCAAAAACAGCGGGGGGGCTACTTACAATGAGCAGTTCTTC
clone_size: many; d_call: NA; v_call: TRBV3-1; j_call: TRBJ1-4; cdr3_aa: CASSQEGSNTEEKLFF; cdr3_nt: TGTGCCAGCAGCCAAGAGGGCTCCAACACTGAAGAAAAACTGTTTTTT
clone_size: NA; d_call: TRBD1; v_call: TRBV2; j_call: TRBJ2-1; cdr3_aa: CASKGTGGKDEQFF; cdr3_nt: TGTGCCAGCAAGGGGACAGGGGGCAAGGATGAGCAGTTCTTC
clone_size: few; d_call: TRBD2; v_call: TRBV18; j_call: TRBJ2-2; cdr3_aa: CASSQLAANTGELFF; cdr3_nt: TGTGCCAGCTCACAACTAGCGGCGAACACCGGGGAGCTGTTTTTT
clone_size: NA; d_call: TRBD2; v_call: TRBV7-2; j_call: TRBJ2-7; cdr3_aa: CASSPVMTSGTYEQYF; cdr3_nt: TGTGCCAGCAGCCCGGTCATGACTAGCGGGACCTACGAGCAGTACTTC
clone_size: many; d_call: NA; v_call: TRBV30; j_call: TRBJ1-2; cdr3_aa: CAWYGRAEEGGYTF; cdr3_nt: TGTGCCTGGTACGGCCGAGCGGAGGAGGGGGGCTACACCTTC
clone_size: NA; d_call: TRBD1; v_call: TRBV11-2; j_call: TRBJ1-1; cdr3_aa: CASSNTGTGKKAFF; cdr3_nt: TGTGCCAGCAGCAATACCGGGACAGGAAAAAAGGCTTTCTTT
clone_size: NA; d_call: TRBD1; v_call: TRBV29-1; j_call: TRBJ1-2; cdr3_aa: CSVVTGNYGYTF; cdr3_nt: TGCAGCGTTGTGACAGGGAACTATGGCTACACCTTC
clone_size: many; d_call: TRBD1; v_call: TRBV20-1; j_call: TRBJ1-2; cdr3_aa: CSARDIQGVGYTF; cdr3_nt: TGCAGTGCTAGAGATATCCAGGGGGTAGGCTACACCTTC
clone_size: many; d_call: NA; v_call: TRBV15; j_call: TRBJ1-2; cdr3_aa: CATSIPTGGRDGYTF; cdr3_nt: TGTGCCACCAGCATTCCTACGGGGGGTAGGGATGGCTACACCTTC
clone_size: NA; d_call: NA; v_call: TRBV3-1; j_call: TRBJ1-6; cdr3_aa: CASSRNTGLDSPLHF; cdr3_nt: TGTGCCAGCAGCCGCAATACAGGGCTAGATTCACCCCTCCACTTT
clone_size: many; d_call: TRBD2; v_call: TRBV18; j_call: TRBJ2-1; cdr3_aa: CASSPTSGSDEQFF; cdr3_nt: TGTGCCAGCTCACCGACTAGCGGGAGTGATGAGCAGTTCTTC
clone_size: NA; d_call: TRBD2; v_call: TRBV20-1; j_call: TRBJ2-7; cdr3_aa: CSARDGGLAAPYEQYF; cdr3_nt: TGCAGTGCTAGAGATGGGGGACTAGCGGCTCCCTACGAGCAGTACTTC
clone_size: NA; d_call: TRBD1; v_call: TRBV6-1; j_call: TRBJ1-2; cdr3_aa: CASSELGGGNYGYTF; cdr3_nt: TGTGCCAGCAGTGAATTAGGGGGCGGTAACTATGGCTACACCTTC
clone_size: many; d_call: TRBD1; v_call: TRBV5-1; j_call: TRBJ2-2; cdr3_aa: CASRGGQGNTGELFF; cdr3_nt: TGCGCCAGCAGGGGAGGACAGGGGAACACCGGGGAGCTGTTTTTT
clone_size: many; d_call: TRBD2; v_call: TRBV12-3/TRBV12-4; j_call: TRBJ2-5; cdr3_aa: CASRKPGLGKETQYF; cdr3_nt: TGTGCCAGCAGAAAGCCGGGACTAGGTAAAGAGACCCAGTACTTC
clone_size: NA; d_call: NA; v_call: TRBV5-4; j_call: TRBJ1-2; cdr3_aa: CASTSGPIANYGYTF; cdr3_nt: TGTGCCAGCACCTCAGGACCGATAGCTAACTATGGCTACACCTTC
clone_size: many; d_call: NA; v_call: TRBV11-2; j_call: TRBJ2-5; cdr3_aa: CASSLFRWGKETQYF; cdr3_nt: TGTGCCAGCAGCTTATTCCGGTGGGGGAAAGAGACCCAGTACTTC
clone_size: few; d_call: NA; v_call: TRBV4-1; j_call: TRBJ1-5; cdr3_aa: CASSQDPGQNQPQHF; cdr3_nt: TGCGCCAGCAGCCAAGACCCCGGACAGAATCAGCCCCAGCATTTT
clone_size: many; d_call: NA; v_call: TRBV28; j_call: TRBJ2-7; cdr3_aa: CASSLSGSQSEQYF; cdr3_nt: TGTGCCAGCAGTTTATCCGGGTCCCAGTCCGAGCAGTACTTC
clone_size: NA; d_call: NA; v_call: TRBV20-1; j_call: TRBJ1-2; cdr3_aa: CSAPRRNYGYTF; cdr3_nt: TGCAGTGCTCCGCGGAGGAACTATGGCTACACCTTC
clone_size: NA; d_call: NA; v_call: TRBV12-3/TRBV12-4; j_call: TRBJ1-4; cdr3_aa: CASSSQMRREKLFF; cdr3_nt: TGTGCCAGCAGTTCCCAGATGCGACGGGAAAAACTGTTTTTT
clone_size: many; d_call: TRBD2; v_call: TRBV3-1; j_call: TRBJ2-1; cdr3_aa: CASSWEGPYNEQFF; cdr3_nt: TGTGCCAGCAGTTGGGAGGGCCCCTACAATGAGCAGTTCTTC
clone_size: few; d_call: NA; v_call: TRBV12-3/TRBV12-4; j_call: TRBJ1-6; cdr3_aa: CASSPDKNSPLHF; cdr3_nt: TGTGCCAGCAGCCCAGACAAGAATTCACCCCTCCACTTT